A selection of T cell receptor beta chains follows, all from one sample in a study of CD8+CD57+ T cells in acquired aplastic anemia. TCRdb re-called the reads through MiXCR, storing one row per CDR3 protein. The top ten clones hold 1.1% of a sample with 150,000 to 200,000 distinct CDR3 sequences, around 48% of them seen once. Sequenced sample: sorted CD4+, CD8+, or CD8+CD57+ T cells (not recorded which) from PBMCs. The receptors derive from a human donor with aplastic anemia. The CDR3 runs from the conserved cysteine through the conserved F or W. The D gene is left open where the match is weak. Clone size is not always given. Where it is, it says once, few, many or a class for expanded clones.

J gene: TRBJ1-2; clone size: .; D gene: .; V gene: TRBV10-3; CDR3 protein: CASSEMVDWGASGYTF; CDR3 DNA: TGTGCCAGCAGTGAAATGGTGGATTGGGGGGCAAGTGGCTACACCTTC
J gene: TRBJ1-1; clone size: many; D gene: .; V gene: TRBV5-4; CDR3 protein: CASSTTQGGNTEAFF; CDR3 DNA: TGTGCCAGCAGCACCACGCAGGGTGGAAACACTGAAGCTTTCTTT
J gene: TRBJ2-3; clone size: many; D gene: .; V gene: TRBV12-3/TRBV12-4; CDR3 protein: CASSLRVADTQYF; CDR3 DNA: TGTGCCAGCAGCCTAAGGGTCGCAGATACGCAGTATTTT
J gene: TRBJ2-2; clone size: few; D gene: TRBD1; V gene: TRBV7-8; CDR3 protein: CASSLGDRVTGELFF; CDR3 DNA: TGTGCCAGCAGCTTAGGGGACAGGGTGACCGGGGAGCTGTTTTTT
J gene: TRBJ2-5; clone size: many; D gene: TRBD2; V gene: TRBV9; CDR3 protein: CASSVESGGARETQYF; CDR3 DNA: TGTGCCAGCAGCGTAGAGAGCGGGGGGGCTAGAGAGACCCAGTACTTC
J gene: TRBJ2-3; clone size: .; D gene: TRBD2; V gene: TRBV19; CDR3 protein: CASSSSGVSTDTQYF; CDR3 DNA: TGTGCCAGTAGTAGTAGCGGGGTGAGCACAGATACGCAGTATTTT
J gene: TRBJ2-3; clone size: once; D gene: .; V gene: TRBV5-1; CDR3 protein: CASSTSSSDTQYF; CDR3 DNA: TGCGCCAGCAGCACTAGTTCGTCAGATACGCAGTATTTT
J gene: TRBJ2-1; clone size: once; D gene: TRBD1; V gene: TRBV20-1; CDR3 protein: CSASLGQGVDEQFF; CDR3 DNA: TGCAGTGCTAGCCTGGGACAGGGAGTCGATGAGCAGTTCTTC
J gene: TRBJ2-7; clone size: .; D gene: .; V gene: TRBV7-9; CDR3 protein: CASSFSQDSSYEQYF; CDR3 DNA: TGTGCCAGCAGCTTCTCACAGGACAGCTCCTACGAGCAGTACTTC
J gene: TRBJ2-1; clone size: .; D gene: TRBD2; V gene: TRBV10-3; CDR3 protein: CAISDLAADNEQFF; CDR3 DNA: TGTGCCATCAGTGACCTAGCGGCTGACAATGAGCAGTTCTTC
J gene: TRBJ2-2; clone size: many; D gene: .; V gene: TRBV7-2; CDR3 protein: CASSFMRGEAGELFF; CDR3 DNA: TGTGCCAGCAGCTTCATGAGGGGGGAGGCCGGGGAGCTGTTTTTT
J gene: TRBJ2-7; clone size: few; D gene: TRBD2; V gene: TRBV24-1; CDR3 protein: CATSLGLAPYEQYF; CDR3 DNA: TGTGCCACCAGCCTCGGACTAGCGCCCTACGAGCAGTACTTC
J gene: TRBJ1-1; clone size: .; D gene: .; V gene: TRBV7-9; CDR3 protein: CASSTVNTEALF; CDR3 DNA: TGTGCCAGCAGCACTGTGAACACTGAAGCTCTCTTT
J gene: TRBJ2-1; clone size: many; D gene: TRBD1; V gene: TRBV4-2; CDR3 protein: CASSDQQGNNEQFF; CDR3 DNA: TGTGCCAGCAGCGATCAACAGGGGAACAATGAGCAGTTCTTC
J gene: TRBJ2-7; clone size: few; D gene: .; V gene: TRBV7-6; CDR3 protein: CASSVGAGYEQYF; CDR3 DNA: TGTGCCAGCAGTGTGGGGGCGGGTTACGAGCAGTACTTC
J gene: TRBJ2-3; clone size: many; D gene: .; V gene: TRBV2; CDR3 protein: CASSVQGTTDTQYF; CDR3 DNA: TGTGCCAGCAGTGTCCAGGGTACGACAGATACGCAGTATTTT
J gene: TRBJ2-3; clone size: .; D gene: TRBD2; V gene: TRBV29-1; CDR3 protein: CSVFGLAGGSTDTQYF; CDR3 DNA: TGCAGCGTTTTCGGACTAGCGGGGGGTTCCACAGATACGCAGTATTTT
J gene: TRBJ2-2; clone size: .; D gene: TRBD1; V gene: TRBV5-1; CDR3 protein: CASSWQGAYTGELFF; CDR3 DNA: TGCGCCAGCAGCTGGCAGGGGGCCTACACCGGGGAGCTGTTTTTT
J gene: TRBJ1-1; clone size: .; D gene: .; V gene: TRBV5-8; CDR3 protein: CASSLGAGSEAFF; CDR3 DNA: TGTGCCAGCAGCTTGGGTGCAGGGTCTGAAGCTTTCTTT
J gene: TRBJ1-5; clone size: .; D gene: .; V gene: TRBV15; CDR3 protein: CATSETVSNQPQHF; CDR3 DNA: TGTGCCACCAGCGAGACAGTTAGCAATCAGCCCCAGCATTTT
J gene: TRBJ2-3; clone size: .; D gene: TRBD2; V gene: TRBV20-1; CDR3 protein: CSARVLTSGNTDTQYF; CDR3 DNA: TGCAGTGCTAGAGTATTAACTAGCGGAAACACAGATACGCAGTATTTT
J gene: TRBJ2-2; clone size: .; D gene: .; V gene: TRBV15; CDR3 protein: CATSRGVGGGPGELFF; CDR3 DNA: TGTGCCACCAGCAGAGGTGTAGGGGGAGGGCCCGGGGAGCTGTTTTTT
J gene: TRBJ2-7; clone size: many; D gene: .; V gene: TRBV6-1; CDR3 protein: CASSDPYEQYF; CDR3 DNA: TGTGCCAGCAGTGACCCCTACGAGCAGTACTTC